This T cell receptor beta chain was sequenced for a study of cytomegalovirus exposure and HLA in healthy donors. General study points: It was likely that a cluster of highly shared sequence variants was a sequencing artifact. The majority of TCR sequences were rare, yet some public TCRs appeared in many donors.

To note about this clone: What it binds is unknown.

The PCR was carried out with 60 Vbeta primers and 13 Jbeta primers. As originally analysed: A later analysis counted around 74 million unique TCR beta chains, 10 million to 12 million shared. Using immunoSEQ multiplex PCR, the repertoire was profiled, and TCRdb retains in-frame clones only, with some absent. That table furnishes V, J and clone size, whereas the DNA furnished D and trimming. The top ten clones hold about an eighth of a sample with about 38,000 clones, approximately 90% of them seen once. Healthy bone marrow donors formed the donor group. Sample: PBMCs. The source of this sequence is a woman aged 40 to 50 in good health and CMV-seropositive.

Written as DNA, the CDR3 is TGTGCCAGCAGCCAAGATTTCGGGACAGGAATAGGCTATAATTCACCCCTCCACTTT. Residues: CASSQDFGTGIGYNSPLHF. The chain couples TRBV4-2 to TRBJ1-6; 8 nucleotides align to TRBD1. CDR3 length: 19 residues. Trimming at V came to 0 bases and at J to 3 bases, leaving 10 bases not matched to a gene. Germline V gene data show CDR1 as LGHNA and CDR2 as YNFKEQ.